These 21 T cell receptor beta chains came from one sample sequenced in a study of response to subunit inactivated influenza vaccine. TCRdb reprocessed the RT-PCR reads with MiXCR, giving one entry per CDR3 protein. Among 500,000 to 600,000 distinct CDR3 sequences, about an eighth were seen once, and the ten largest hold approximately 14%. The sequences come from PBMCs from blood, collected roughly 45 days after vaccination. Receptors were obtained from a man between 45 and 60 years old who received an inactivated influenza vaccine.

This clonotype was counted only a few times. The gene calls are TRBV5-1 and TRBJ2-5, with TRBD2 matching over 12 bases. CDR3 length: 15 amino acids. CDR1 SGHRS and CDR2 YFSETQ come from the germline V gene. V gave up 0 bases and J gave up 5 bases; unmatched junction bases: 2. Here the CDR3 reads CASSLAGTSGETQYF. The DNA for the CDR3 is TGCGCCAGCAGCTTGGCCGGGACTAGCGGGGAGACCCAGTACTTC.

This clonotype has only a few counts. The chain links TRBV6-1 to TRBJ2-3; D perhaps matches TRBD2 (5 bases). CDR1 MNHNS and CDR2 SASEGT come from the germline V gene. The length of the CDR3 is 14 residues. Trimming cost V 5 bases and J 1 base, with 10 bases left between them. The CDR3 DNA reads TGTGCCAGCAGTCAACTAGGGCGCACAGATACGCAGTATTTT. It is translated as CASSQLGRTDTQYF.

This rearrangement joins TRBV4-2 to TRBJ1-3; D gene uncertain. Trimming cost V 0 bases and J 6 bases, with 15 bases left between them. Germline V gives CDR1 LGHNA, CDR2 YNFKEQ. This CDR3 has 16 residues. This CDR3 is CASSQELPGVVNTIYF. CDR3 coding DNA: TGTGCCAGCAGCCAAGAACTCCCTGGGGTGGTAAACACCATATATTTT.

V and J are TRBV7-2 and TRBJ2-1; 9 bases line up with TRBD2. This CDR3 comprises 16 residues. V lost 2 bases, J lost 3 bases, and 5 bases stayed unmatched. The germline gives CDR1 SGHTA, CDR2 FQGNSA. The CDR3 spells CASSLMTSGIYNEQFF. In nucleotides, the CDR3 is TGTGCCAGCAGCTTAATGACTAGCGGTATCTACAATGAGCAGTTCTTC.

The V gene is TRBV4-2, the J gene TRBJ2-1; 8 bases agree with TRBD2. This CDR3 has 17 residues. Germline CDR1 is LGHNA and CDR2 is YNFKEQ. V dropped 5 bases and J dropped 7; count of bases not matched to a gene: 16. CDR3 nucleotides: TGTGCCAGCAGCTGGCTGTCACGGGAGGGCCAGGGGAATGAGCAGTTCTTC. Translating it yields CASSWLSREGQGNEQFF.

This clonotype has a handful of counts. The chain employs TRBV12-3 or TRBV12-4 and TRBJ2-2; no clear D gene. The CDR3 is 15 amino acids. Trimming pared 0 bases from V and 1 base from J, leaving 6 bases between. CDR3 residues: CASSLANMNTGELFF. The CDR3 region has the DNA TGTGCCAGCAGTTTAGCTAACATGAACACCGGGGAGCTGTTTTTT.

J is TRBJ2-3 and V is TRBV7-9; 7 bases fit TRBD2. Trimming cost V 9 bases and J 4 bases; bases outside gene matches: 13. This CDR3 is built from 15 residues. Germline V CDR1 and CDR2: SEHNR, FQNEAQ (reference sequence). The CDR3 DNA follows: TGTGCCAGTATGGTTGGTCTAGCGGTTCCAGATACGCAGTATTTT. This encodes CASMVGLAVPDTQYF. The full variable domain, rest sourced from reference TRBV7-9 and TRBJ2-3, is DTGVSQNPRHKITKRGQNVTFRCDPISEHNRLYWYRQTLGQGPEFLTYFQNEAQLEKSRLLSDRFSAERPKGSFSTLEIQRTEQGDSAMYLCASMVGLAVPDTQYFGPGTRLTVL.

There are a few counts of this clonotype. V and J are TRBV6-1 and TRBJ1-1; D ambiguous. The CDR3 sequence is 17 residues long. Germline-derived CDR1 and CDR2 are MNHNS and SASEGT. V was pared by 4 bases and J by 2 bases, with 20 bases between. This chain's CDR3 is CASSGQNLADTNTEAFF. The DNA for the CDR3 is TGTGCCAGCAGTGGACAAAATTTGGCGGATACCAACACTGAAGCTTTCTTT.

This clonotype was counted only a few times. This sequence joins TRBV6-6 and TRBJ1-3, with D perhaps TRBD1 (6 bases). The CDR3 is made up of 13 amino acids. Trimming pared 6 bases from V and 2 bases from J, leaving 8 bases between. Germline CDR1 and CDR2: MNHNY and SVGAGI (reference sequence). CDR3: CASRQGTGNTIYF. CDR3 coding DNA: TGTGCCAGCAGACAGGGAACTGGAAACACCATATATTTT.

This chain joins TRBV5-6 and TRBJ2-2; D gene uncertain. The V end lost 0 bases, the J end lost 4 bases, and 10 bases lay between the germline ends. Germline V gene data show CDR1 as SGHDT and CDR2 as YYEEEE. The CDR3 length is 15 residues. The CDR3 coding sequence is TGTGCCAGCAGCTTGGTAGATGTCTCCACCGGGGAGCTGTTTTTT. Protein: CASSLVDVSTGELFF.

This clonotype was detected ten times or more. Mismatch with germline at one junction end may stem from a read error. This rearrangement joins TRBV5-1 to TRBJ1-2; 9 nucleotides agree with TRBD1. This CDR3 region has 12 residues. Germline V gene data show CDR1 as SGHRS and CDR2 as YFSETQ. The DNA for the CDR3 is TGTGCCAGCAGCCTGGGACAGGGTGGCTACACCTTC. Amino acids: CASSLGQGGYTF.

This chain joins TRBV20-1 and TRBJ1-2; TRBD1 aligns across 8 bases. There are 14 residues in the CDR3. V was clipped by 6 bases and J by 3 bases; unmatched bases: 9. Germline V CDR1 and CDR2: DFQATT, SNEGSKA (reference sequence). The CDR3 protein is CSARQGTLDYGYTF. The CDR3 coding sequence is TGCAGTGCCAGACAGGGGACGTTAGACTATGGCTACACCTTC.

This clonotype was counted a few times. The chain's CDR3 is CASSLQGTKYEQYF. The CDR3 nucleotides are TGTGCCAGCAGCTTGCAAGGGACGAAGTACGAGCAGTACTTC. V usage is TRBV5-6 and J usage is TRBJ2-7; D may correspond to TRBD1 or TRBD2 (5 bases each). Trimming shortened V by 1 base and J by 4 bases, and 12 bases separated the two germline ends. From germline, CDR1 is SGHDT and CDR2 YYEEEE. The CDR3 consists of 14 residues. Filled out from reference TRBV5-6 and TRBJ2-7, the complete variable domain reads DAGVTQSPTHLIKTRGQQVTLRCSPKSGHDTVSWYQQALGQGPQFIFQYYEEEERQRGNFPDRFSGHQFPNYSSELNVNALLLGDSALYLCASSLQGTKYEQYFGPGTRLTVT.

This clonotype was detected a few times. The chain uses TRBV29-1 and TRBJ1-1; D ambiguous. V was shortened by 7 bases and J by 0 bases, with 6 bases between the two germline ends. CDR3 length equals 11 residues. CDR1 is SQVTM, CDR2 ANQGSEA, per germline. CDR3 in amino acids: CSGAVNTEAFF. The CDR3 DNA reads as TGCAGCGGGGCTGTGAACACTGAAGCTTTCTTT.

The genes are TRBV7-8 and TRBJ1-4, with 8 bases fitting TRBD1. Losses at the gene ends were 3 bases for V and 8 bases for J; bases not matched to a gene: 14. The V gene's germline CDR1 is SGHVS and CDR2 FQNEAQ. The CDR3 contains 17 residues. Here the CDR3 DNA reads TGTGCCAGCAGCTTTAATCTTGGGACAGGCTCCGGGGAAAAACTGTTTTTT. Translated: CASSFNLGTGSGEKLFF.

The rearrangement joins TRBV7-9 to TRBJ1-2; 7 bases agree with TRBD1. The J segment lost 8 bases and the V segment lost 5 bases, leaving 11 bases of the junction unmatched. Germline loops: CDR1 SEHNR, CDR2 FQNEAQ (reference sequence). The length of the CDR3 is 14 residues. CDR3 amino acids: CASSPLLGGEGYTF. CDR3 bases: TGTGCCAGCAGCCCACTCCTAGGGGGCGAAGGCTACACCTTC.

This clonotype was counted at least ten times. The rearrangement joins TRBV15 to TRBJ2-5; D remains ambiguous. With 0 bases removed from V and 6 bases from J, the gap between germline ends came to 14 bases. From germline, CDR1 is LNHNV and CDR2 YYDKDF (reference sequence). The CDR3 length is 15 residues. Here the CDR3 DNA reads TGTGCCACCAGCAGAGACAGTGTCTTAGAGAAGACCCAGTACTTC. This gives the protein CATSRDSVLEKTQYF.

The chain's CDR3 is CSARIRGANTGELFF. DNA for the CDR3: TGCAGTGCCCGTATTCGGGGGGCGAACACCGGGGAGCTGTTTTTT. The V call is TRBV20-1, the J call TRBJ2-2; 7 bases map to TRBD2. J was trimmed by 0 bases and V by 6 bases; bases with no gene match: 7. Germline-derived CDR1 and CDR2 are DFQATT and SNEGSKA (reference sequence). This CDR3 comprises 15 residues.

The chain has TRBV4-2 and TRBJ2-3, with D perhaps TRBD1 (6 bases). The DNA end is more similar to TRBJ1-5, so the J call may be wrong. Germline lookup yields CDR1 LGHNA and CDR2 YNFKEQ. This CDR3 has 17 residues. In nucleotides, the CDR3 is TGTGCCAGCAGCCAAGATGTGCAGCGGGGGGGCACAGATACGCAGCATTTT. Residues: CASSQDVQRGGTDTQHF.

The sample holds a few counts of this clonotype. The chain joins TRBV3-1 to TRBJ2-1; possibly TRBD2 for D (5 bases). The CDR3 is made up of 14 amino acids. Deletions cut 7 bases from V and 7 bases from J, with 17 bases between. Germline V lookup: CDR1 LGHDT, CDR2 YNNKEL (reference sequence). The CDR3 DNA reads as TGTGCCAGCAAGGGAAGGGAGCTAATTAATGAGCAGTTCTTC. This encodes CASKGRELINEQFF.

J is TRBJ2-1 and V is TRBV5-1; D is uncertain. The V end was cut by 0 bases, the J end by 6 bases, with 16 bases between. The CDR3 loop spans 16 amino acids. Germline V gene lookup returns CDR1 SGHRS and CDR2 YFSETQ. The CDR3 DNA follows: TGCGCCAGCAGCTTGGTTTCGCGGACGCGCCGCAATGAGCAGTTCTTC. It specifies CASSLVSRTRRNEQFF.